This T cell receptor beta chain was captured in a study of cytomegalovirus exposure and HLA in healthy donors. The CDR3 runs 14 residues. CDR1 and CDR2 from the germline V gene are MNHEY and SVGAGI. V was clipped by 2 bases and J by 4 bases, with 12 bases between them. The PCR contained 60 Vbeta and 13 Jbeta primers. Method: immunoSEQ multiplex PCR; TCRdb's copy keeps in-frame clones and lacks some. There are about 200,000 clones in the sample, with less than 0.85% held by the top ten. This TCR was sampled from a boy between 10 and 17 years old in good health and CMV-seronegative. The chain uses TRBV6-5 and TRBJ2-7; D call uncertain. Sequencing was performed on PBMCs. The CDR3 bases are TGTGCCAGCAGTTACGGCGCAGGTAGATACGAGCAGTACTTC. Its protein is CASSYGAGRYEQYF.